In its sample, the clone carrying this T cell receptor (beta chain) was seen once. Its antigen is undetermined. The sample originates from a study of T cell responses to AZD1222 COVID-19 vaccine. Study summary: Doses given second, at about 4 or about 12 weeks, were pooled.

TCRdb's copy holds only in-frame clones and misses some; the assay was immunoSEQ multiplex PCR. The sample has roughly 140,000 clones, approximately 90% seen once. Study-wide results and caveats: Nearly half of spike-specific TCRs reportedly target unmutated variant regions. Only a handful of AZD1222 recipients, roughly six in all, had baseline seropositivity. Scientists sampled the repertoires only once the peak T cell response had passed.

Germline CDR1 reads MDHEN; CDR2 reads SYDVKM. The CDR3 is 12 residues long. Trimming cost V 8 bases and J 9 bases; bases outside gene matches: 3. The TCR was taken from an adult in good health. The sequences come from peripheral blood, collected on day 0 of AZD1222 vaccination. The genes are TRBV28 and TRBJ1-6; TRBD1 matches at 8 bases. The CDR3 loop is CASGTGPSPLHF. CDR3 in DNA: TGTGCCAGCGGGACAGGACCTTCACCCCTCCACTTT.